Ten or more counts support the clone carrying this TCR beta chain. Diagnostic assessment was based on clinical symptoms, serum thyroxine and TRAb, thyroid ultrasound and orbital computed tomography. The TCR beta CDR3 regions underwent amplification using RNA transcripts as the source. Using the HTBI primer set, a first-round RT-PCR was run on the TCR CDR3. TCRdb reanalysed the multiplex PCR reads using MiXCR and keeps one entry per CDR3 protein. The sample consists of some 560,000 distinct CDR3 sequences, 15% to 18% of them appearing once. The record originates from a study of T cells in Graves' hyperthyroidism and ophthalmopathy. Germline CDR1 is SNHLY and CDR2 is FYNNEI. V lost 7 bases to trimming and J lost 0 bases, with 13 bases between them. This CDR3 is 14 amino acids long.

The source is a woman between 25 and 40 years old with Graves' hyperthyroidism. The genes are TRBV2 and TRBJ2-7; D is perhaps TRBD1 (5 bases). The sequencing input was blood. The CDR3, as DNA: TGTGCCAGCATAGCCCCCAGGGTCTCCTACGAGCAGTACTTC. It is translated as CASIAPRVSYEQYF.